These 15 T cell receptor beta chains were all obtained from the same sample, sequenced in a study of cytomegalovirus exposure and HLA in healthy donors. The PCR employed 60 Vbeta primers together with 13 Jbeta primers. Sequenced by immunoSEQ multiplex PCR; TCRdb stores in-frame clones only, minus some. The sample records fewer than 140,000 clones, roughly 75% being singletons. Specimen: PBMCs. These receptors were obtained from a man between 35 and 55 years old in good health and CMV-seronegative.

The V call is TRBV5-1, the J call TRBJ2-7, with 9 bases that match TRBD2. The germline V gene encodes CDR1 SGHRS and CDR2 YFSETQ. The CDR3 runs to 15 residues. V lost 0 bases and J lost 3; bases outside the gene matches: 4. Here the CDR3 reads CASSLGPSGDYEQYF. CDR3 sequence (DNA): TGCGCCAGCAGCTTGGGGCCTAGCGGGGACTACGAGCAGTACTTC.

This chain connects TRBV15 to TRBJ1-6; 10 bases fit TRBD1. V lost 2 bases to trimming and J lost 7 bases; unmatched junction nucleotides: 8. Germline CDR1 reads LNHNV; CDR2 reads YYDKDF (reference sequence). The CDR3 totals 17 residues. Here the CDR3 DNA reads TGTGCCACCAGCAGACAGCGACAGGGGGCGGGGAATTCACCCCTCCACTTT. It translates to CATSRQRQGAGNSPLHF.

This clone has only a few counts. A junction end diverges from the germline sequence, so it may reflect a read error. The chain recombines TRBV7-9 with TRBJ1-4; 7 bases align to TRBD1. The length of the CDR3 is 17 residues. CDR1 and CDR2 (germline): SEHNR, FQNEAQ (reference sequence). The CDR3 is CSSSPNRGLATNEKLFF. CDR3 DNA: TGTTCCAGCAGCCCGAACAGGGGACTTGCAACTAATGAAAAACTGTTTTTT.

The rearrangement uses TRBV5-1 and TRBJ2-5; D possibly corresponds to TRBD2 (6 bases). Trimming removed 0 bases at V and 3 bases at J, with 18 bases between. From germline, CDR1 is SGHRS and CDR2 YFSETQ. The CDR3 totals 17 residues. CDR3 protein: CASSLVFGGAAKETQYF. As DNA, the CDR3 is TGCGCCAGCAGCTTGGTTTTCGGCGGGGCGGCTAAAGAGACCCAGTACTTC.

This clone occurred a few times. The chain links TRBV27 to TRBJ2-3; maybe TRBD1 (5 bases). The length of the CDR3 is 15 residues. Trimming removed 2 bases from V and 1 base from J, with 10 bases in between. Germline values: CDR1 MNHEY, CDR2 SMNVEV (reference sequence). CDR3 sequence: CASSLKGIRTDTQYF. CDR3 bases: TGTGCCAGCAGTTTAAAGGGGATACGCACAGATACGCAGTATTTT.

DNA for the CDR3: TGCGCCAGCAGCTTGGAATCAGGGCCTAGGAAGACCCAGTACTTC. This translates into CASSLESGPRKTQYF. The genes are TRBV5-1 and TRBJ2-5; D may be TRBD1 (5 bases). This CDR3 contains 15 residues. Germline lookup yields CDR1 SGHRS and CDR2 YFSETQ. V lost 0 bases and J 6 bases, leaving 15 bases between the germline ends.

Concerning this clone: Relative to the germline gene, one junction end is altered; a read error may explain this. The rearrangement joins TRBV6-1 to TRBJ1-1; 7 bases are shared with TRBD1. The CDR3 runs 13 residues. Germline V gives CDR1 MNHNS, CDR2 SASEGT. The CDR3 DNA reads as TGTGCCAGCAGTAACGACAGGGTGGGTGAAGCTTTTTTT. Its protein product is CASSNDRVGEAFF.

The J gene is TRBJ2-3, the V gene TRBV11-1; 14 positions agree with TRBD2. Germline CDR1 reads SGHAT; CDR2 reads FQDESV (reference sequence). The J segment lost 4 bases and the V segment lost 4 bases, leaving 4 bases of the junction unmatched. The CDR3 sequence is 16 residues long. In nucleotides, the CDR3 is TGTGCCAGCAGCTCCAGACTAGCGGGGGGGGCAGATACGCAGTATTTT. Amino acids: CASSSRLAGGADTQYF.

The chain recombines TRBV6-1 with TRBJ1-2, with 7 bases identical to TRBD1. The CDR3 loop spans 18 amino acids. CDR1 is MNHNS and CDR2 is SASEGT in the germline V gene. Germline trimming cut 3 bases from V and 5 bases from J; bases unmatched to any gene: 18. CDR3 loop: CASSDPVAGGGPKYGYTF. The DNA for the CDR3 is TGTGCCAGCAGTGACCCAGTAGCGGGAGGGGGCCCAAAGTATGGCTACACCTTC.

This clone was detected a few times. J is TRBJ2-3 and V is TRBV5-6; a weak D match, TRBD1 (5 bases). This CDR3 contains 14 residues. The V and J ends lost 5 bases and 0 bases respectively, with 10 bases between them. From germline, CDR1 is SGHDT and CDR2 YYEEEE. CDR3 protein: CASSWGRSTDTQYF. The CDR3 nucleotides read TGTGCCAGCAGTTGGGGCCGGAGCACAGATACGCAGTATTTT.

The chain links TRBV4-1 to TRBJ1-4; TRBD1 aligns across 7 bases. This CDR3 is 16 amino acids long. The V segment lost 2 bases and the J segment 2 bases; nucleotides outside the gene matches: 5. Germline CDR1 is MGHRA and CDR2 is YSYEKL. The CDR3 sequence is CASSQPGGFTNEKLFF. Here the CDR3 DNA reads TGCGCCAGCAGCCAACCAGGGGGGTTTACTAATGAAAAACTGTTTTTT.

The chain uses TRBV7-9 and TRBJ2-5; perhaps TRBD2 as D (6 bases). Trimming pared 1 base from V and 3 bases from J, leaving 12 bases between. The CDR3 extends over 15 amino acids. Germline CDR1 is SEHNR and CDR2 is FQNEAQ (reference sequence). CDR3 sequence reads: CASSLGGGSEETQYF. In nucleotides, the CDR3 is TGTGCCAGCAGCTTAGGTGGAGGGTCTGAAGAGACCCAGTACTTC.

V gene TRBV11-3 combines with J gene TRBJ1-1; D gene uncertain. CDR3 length equals 14 residues. Trimming left V 1 base short and J 1 base short, with 7 bases between. The germline V gene encodes CDR1 SGHNT and CDR2 YENEEA. The CDR3 nucleotides read TGTGCCAGCAGCTTAGGACGGGGGAACACTGAAGCTTTCTTT. Protein sequence: CASSLGRGNTEAFF.

This clone was detected once. V and J are TRBV5-8 and TRBJ1-1; D is undetermined. Germline V CDR1 and CDR2: SGHTS, YDEGEE. This CDR3 has 14 amino acids. The V gene lost 0 bases and the J gene lost 3 bases, with 9 bases spanning the gap. For the CDR3, the DNA is TGTGCCAGCAGCTTGGCACAGTCCCACACTGAAGCTTTCTTT. Its protein product is CASSLAQSHTEAFF. Full variable domain (missing parts from reference TRBV5-8 and TRBJ1-1): EAGVTQSPTHLIKTRGQQATLRCSPISGHTSVYWYQQALGLGLQFLLWYDEGEERNRGNFPPRFSGRQFPNYSSELNVNALELEDSALYLCASSLAQSHTEAFFGQGTRLTVV.

The gene calls are TRBV11-3 and TRBJ2-1, with 9 bases aligning to TRBD2. J was trimmed by 9 bases and V by 1 base; bases with no gene match: 7. Germline loops: CDR1 SGHNT, CDR2 YENEEA. The length of the CDR3 is 15 residues. Here the CDR3 reads CASSLGASGEAEQFF. The CDR3 DNA follows: TGTGCCAGCAGCTTAGGTGCTAGCGGGGAAGCTGAGCAGTTCTTC.